A single sample gave rise to the 16 T cell receptor beta chains below, sequenced in a study of blood T cell repertoires in COVID-19. Profiling relied on immunoSEQ multiplex PCR, and the TCRdb table lists in-frame clones only, not all of them. Of 310,000 or so clones listed, 70% to 90% are singletons. The material sequenced was PBMCs or T cells enriched from blood (not recorded which). The receptors originated from a woman aged 18-29 years who had recovered from COVID-19.

This chain links TRBV12-2 with TRBJ1-1. TRBV12-2 has pseudogene status. The length of the CDR3 is 12 residues. CDR3 amino acids: CASRSGDLEAFF. The CDR3 DNA follows: TGTGCAAGTCGCTCCGGGGATTTGGAAGCTTTCTTT.

V and J are TRBV18 and TRBJ2-7, with 8 bases lining up with TRBD1. V shed 4 bases, J shed 1 base, and the junction held 12 bases outside the gene matches. Germline V gene sequence: CDR1 KGHSH, CDR2 LQKENI. The CDR3 consists of 17 residues. DNA for the CDR3: TGTGCCAGCTCACACACCGGCGCCGGGACAGGATCCTACGAGCAGTACTTC. Its protein is CASSHTGAGTGSYEQYF.

This chain uses TRBV3-1 (or the pseudogene TRBV3-2) with TRBJ1-4, with 8 nucleotides matching TRBD1. CDR1 and CDR2 from the germline V gene are LGHDT and YNNKEL (reference sequence). The CDR3 spans 14 residues. V lost 2 bases and J lost 8; bases outside the gene matches: 4. The CDR3 is CASSQQGAREKLFF. The DNA of the CDR3 is TGTGCCAGCAGCCAACAGGGGGCGCGGGAAAAACTGTTTTTT.

The V call is TRBV30, the J call TRBJ1-3; D is possibly TRBD1 (5 bases). This CDR3 comprises 15 residues. The V end lost 6 bases, the J end lost 0 bases, and 15 bases lay between the germline ends. CDR1 is GTSNPN and CDR2 is SVGIG in the germline V gene (reference sequence). For the CDR3, the DNA is TGTGCCTGCGAACCTACAGGCAACTCTGGAAACACCATATATTTT. It translates to CACEPTGNSGNTIYF.

This clone was observed a few times. The chain uses TRBV19 and TRBJ1-1; D is possibly TRBD1 (5 bases). V shed 6 bases and J shed 4 bases, with 18 bases lying between them. The CDR3 runs to 15 residues. CDR1 LNHDA and CDR2 SQIVND come from the germline V gene (reference sequence). CDR3 in DNA: TGTGCCAGTAGCACTCCTGGACGGGGGACCACTGAAGCTTTCTTT. It encodes CASSTPGRGTTEAFF. The full variable domain, in which reference TRBV19 and TRBJ1-1 provide the parts outside the CDR3, is DGGITQSPKYLFRKEGQNVTLSCEQNLNHDAMYWYRQDPGQGLRLIYYSQIVNDFQKGDIAEGYSVSREKKESFPLTVTSAQKNPTAFYLCASSTPGRGTTEAFFGQGTRLTVV.

CDR3 sequence reads: CASSLFSRGRTGELFF. CDR3 nucleotides: TGTGCCAGCAGTTTATTTTCCAGGGGGCGCACCGGGGAGCTGTTTTTT. V is TRBV28 and J is TRBJ2-2; 8 positions agree with TRBD1. The CDR3 sequence is 16 residues long. Germline CDR1 MDHEN, CDR2 SYDVKM. V lost 1 base, J lost 4 bases, and 5 bases stayed unmatched.

In this sample, this clone turned up once. V gene TRBV10-1 combines with J gene TRBJ1-4; D remains ambiguous. The CDR3 extends over 13 amino acids. The V end was cut by 4 bases, the J end by 6 bases, with 9 bases between. Germline CDR1 is WNHNN and CDR2 is SYGVQD (reference sequence). DNA of the CDR3: TGCGCCAGCAGTGCGCGGGTGGATGAAAAACTGTTTTTT. This sequence encodes CASSARVDEKLFF.

The chain is built from TRBV4-1 and TRBJ1-1; D might be TRBD1 (6 bases). Germline V lookup: CDR1 MGHRA, CDR2 YSYEKL. CDR3 length equals 17 residues. Trimming took 0 bases from V and 9 from J, leaving 23 bases between them. CDR3 bases: TGCGCCAGCAGCCAAGATAAGTGGGCAGGGGTCGGGTCTAAAGCTTTCTTT. Translated: CASSQDKWAGVGSKAFF.

CDR3 DNA: TGCAGCGCCGTTGGGAAGGGGCGAATGGACACTGAAGCTTTCTTT. Encoded protein: CSAVGKGRMDTEAFF. J is TRBJ1-1 and V is TRBV29-1; tentatively, D is TRBD1 (5 bases). Trimming stripped 7 bases from V and 3 bases from J, with 21 bases between. This CDR3 is built from 15 residues. Germline loops: CDR1 SQVTM, CDR2 ANQGSEA.

V usage is TRBV2 and J usage is TRBJ1-5, with D perhaps TRBD1 (5 bases). There are 14 residues in the CDR3. Germline CDR1 reads SNHLY; CDR2 reads FYNNEI. V was clipped by 5 bases and J by 0 bases, with 8 bases between them. The CDR3 loop reads CASSTDSSNQPQHF. The CDR3 coding sequence is TGTGCCAGCAGTACAGACAGTAGCAATCAGCCCCAGCATTTT.

This clone was detected once. V and J are TRBV10-3 and TRBJ1-1, with 7 bases fitting TRBD1. This CDR3 spans 15 amino acids. V lost 5 bases and J lost 1; bases outside the gene matches: 7. Germline loops: CDR1 ENHRY, CDR2 SYGVKD. The DNA for the CDR3 is TGTGCCATCAGTCCTAGACAGGGCGAGAACACTGAAGCTTTCTTT. Its translation: CAISPRQGENTEAFF.

V and J are TRBV2 and TRBJ1-4; 7 nucleotides match TRBD1. The germline V gene encodes CDR1 SNHLY and CDR2 FYNNEI. V shed 6 bases and J 5 bases; nucleotides not matched to a gene: 9. The CDR3 has 15 amino acids. DNA of the CDR3: TGTGCCAGCAGCCAGGGGGACAGATCCAATGAAAAACTGTTTTTT. It yields the protein CASSQGDRSNEKLFF. Full variable domain (outside the CDR3, taken from reference TRBV2 and TRBJ1-4): EPEVTQTPSHQVTQMGQEVILRCVPISNHLYFYWYRQILGQKVEFLVSFYNNEISEKSEIFDDQFSVERPDGSNFTLKIRSTKLEDSAMYFCASSQGDRSNEKLFFGSGTQLSVL.

Only one count was recorded for this clone. V and J are TRBV2 and TRBJ2-7; 14 bases line up with TRBD2. CDR3 size: 16 residues. The germline CDR1 and CDR2 sequences are SNHLY and FYNNEI. Germline trimming cut 6 bases from V and 6 bases from J; bases unmatched to any gene: 10. CDR3 DNA sequence: TGTGCCAGCAGCCTTGGACTAGCGGGGGGACTAAGCGAGCAGTACTTC. Amino acid sequence: CASSLGLAGGLSEQYF.

The J gene is TRBJ2-3, the V gene TRBV24-1, with D perhaps matching TRBD1 (5 bases). The CDR3 sequence is 16 residues long. V lost 3 bases and J 1 base, leaving 13 bases between the germline ends. CDR1 and CDR2 (germline): KGHDR, SFDVKD. The CDR3, as DNA: TGTGCCACCAGTGATCCTCAGGGTGACGGCACAGATACGCAGTATTTT. Protein: CATSDPQGDGTDTQYF.

CDR3 bases: TGTGCCAGCAGTGTCGTTTACAATGAGCAGTTCTTC. It yields the protein CASSVVYNEQFF. V and J are TRBV2 and TRBJ2-1; D is ambiguous. Germline loops: CDR1 SNHLY, CDR2 FYNNEI. The CDR3 spans 12 residues. V was shortened by 4 bases and J by 4 bases, with 5 bases between the two germline ends.

The chain recombines TRBV7-3 with TRBJ1-1; D possibly corresponds to TRBD1 (6 bases). The V end lost 5 bases, the J end lost 4 bases, and 17 bases lay between the germline ends. Germline V gene sequence: CDR1 SGHTA, CDR2 FQGTGA. The CDR3 has 15 residues. The CDR3 sequence is CASSLQGTVSTEAFF. Here the CDR3 DNA reads TGTGCCAGCAGCCTACAGGGTACCGTAAGCACTGAAGCTTTCTTT.